The clone carrying this TCR beta chain was detected many times. Graves' hyperthyroidism was deemed stable absent ophthalmopathy progression within 18 months. Those with hyperthyroidism were 18 to 65 years old, newly diagnosed, and ill for under 2 months. This record comes from a study of T cells in Graves' hyperthyroidism and ophthalmopathy. RNA transcripts yielded amplified TCR beta CDR3 regions. With the HTBI primer set, the TCR CDR3 went through a first round of RT-PCR. TCRdb analysed the multiplex PCR reads with MiXCR anew, one entry per CDR3 protein. There are roughly 380,000 distinct CDR3 sequences in the sample; roughly 13% occur only once, and 11% lies in the top ten. This sequence originates from a woman in her sixties or seventies with Graves' hyperthyroidism. Input material: blood.

The CDR3, as DNA: TGTGCCAGCAGCTTAGCGCGGGGGATTCTAGCCAAAAACATTCAGTACTTC. This gives the protein CASSLARGILAKNIQYF. The chain links TRBV7-8 to TRBJ2-4; TRBD2 matches 7 bases. CDR1 SGHVS and CDR2 FQNEAQ come from the germline V gene. V dropped 0 bases and J dropped 0; count of bases not matched to a gene: 5. The CDR3 contains 17 residues.